This T cell receptor (beta chain) comes out of a study of early T cells in non-severe SARS-CoV-2 infection. In the library, individual cDNA molecules carried attached unique molecular identifiers. Each CDR3 protein gets one entry after TCRdb re-called the 5' RACE reads with MiXCR. The sample includes about 110,000 distinct CDR3 sequences, around 10% seen only once; the top ten take approximately 7.3%. This TCR was recovered from an adult who was a healthcare worker with PCR-confirmed SARS-CoV-2 infection or an uninfected control (not recorded which). Sequences were obtained from whole blood.

CDR3 amino acids: CARSREGTTYNEQFF. CDR3 sequence (DNA): TGTGCCCGATCGCGGGAGGGGACCACCTACAATGAGCAGTTCTTC. The chain has TRBV28 and TRBJ2-1, with 9 bases fitting TRBD2. This CDR3 has 15 amino acids. The J segment lost 2 bases and the V segment lost 11 bases, leaving 10 bases of the junction unmatched. The germline CDR1 and CDR2 sequences are MDHEN and SYDVKM.